These 8 T cell receptor beta chains originate from one sample sequenced in a study of spatial heterogeneity in lung cancer. Specified time point: sample taken at primary tumor resection. TCRdb recomputed calls from the 5' RACE reads with MiXCR, one row per CDR3 protein. In the table there are about 48,000 distinct CDR3 sequences, approximately 5% of which are singletons. Sequences were derived from PBMCs, sampled at surgery. All receptors come from a male donor with early-stage non-small cell lung cancer.

This clonotype was seen repeatedly, ten times or more. The V call is TRBV5-1, the J call TRBJ2-7, with a tentative D call TRBD1 (5 bases). Germline CDR1 and CDR2: SGHRS and YFSETQ. V was cut by 4 bases and J by 2 bases, with 13 bases left in between. The CDR3 extends over 14 amino acids. In nucleotides, the CDR3 is TGCGCCAGCAGCCCCCAGGGTTCCGCCTACGAGCAGTACTTC. It yields the protein CASSPQGSAYEQYF.

This clonotype was counted ten times or more. This chain joins TRBV7-9 and TRBJ2-7, with D possibly being TRBD1 (6 bases). V gave up 5 bases and J gave up 3 bases, with 11 bases separating them. CDR3 length: 13 amino acids. CDR1 is SEHNR and CDR2 is FQNEAQ in the germline V gene (reference sequence). In nucleotides, the CDR3 is TGTGCCAGCAGCAACGACAGGAGCTACGAGCAGTACTTC. It specifies CASSNDRSYEQYF.

This clonotype showed up many times. CDR3 DNA: TGTGCCAGCAGTCCTCGAAACCCGGACAGGGCGCCTTATGGCTACACCTTC. Protein: CASSPRNPDRAPYGYTF. V usage is TRBV6-6 and J usage is TRBJ1-2; the match to TRBD1 covers 8 bases. The CDR3 has 17 residues. J was trimmed by 5 bases and V by 5 bases; bases with no gene match: 16. CDR1 is MNHNY, CDR2 SVGAGI, per germline (reference sequence).

This clonotype came up a few times. CDR3 residues: CAWGGAFETQYF. DNA of the CDR3: TGTGCCTGGGGGGGGGCCTTCGAGACCCAGTACTTC. V gene TRBV30 combines with J gene TRBJ2-5, with D possibly TRBD2 on 7 matching bases. The CDR3 runs to 12 residues. Trimming removed 5 bases at V and 5 bases at J, with 12 bases between. Germline loops: CDR1 GTSNPN, CDR2 SVGIG (reference sequence).

This clonotype has ten or more counts. The chain carries TRBV28 and TRBJ2-5, with TRBD2 identical over 12 bases. The CDR3 has 15 amino acids. V lost 5 bases and J lost 5; bases outside the gene matches: 6. The V gene's germline CDR1 is MDHEN and CDR2 SYDVKM. Here the CDR3 reads CASSQTSGSMETQYF. In DNA form, the CDR3 reads TGTGCCAGCAGTCAGACTAGCGGGAGCATGGAGACCCAGTACTTC.

This clonotype was detected ten times or more. The chain combines TRBV11-2 with TRBJ2-7, with 11 bases that match TRBD2. CDR1 SGHAT and CDR2 FQNNGV come from the germline V gene. The length of the CDR3 is 18 residues. Trimming at V came to 5 bases and at J to 2 bases, leaving 14 bases not matched to a gene. The CDR3 nucleotides read TGTGCCAGCAGCCCCGTTGGCCGACTAGCGGGAAAAACCTACGAGCAGTACTTC. Protein product: CASSPVGRLAGKTYEQYF.

This clonotype was detected many times. The chain links TRBV7-9 to TRBJ2-6; D tentatively reads TRBD1 or TRBD2 (5 bases each). In germline, CDR1 is SEHNR, CDR2 FQNEAQ (reference sequence). V dropped 0 bases and J dropped 0 bases, with 15 bases sitting between them. The CDR3 spans 19 residues. Here the CDR3 reads CASSLARGPTTSGANVLTF. For the CDR3, the DNA is TGTGCCAGCAGCTTAGCGAGGGGCCCGACGACCTCTGGGGCCAACGTCCTGACTTTC.

This clonotype was counted ten times or more. The rearrangement uses TRBV19 and TRBJ1-5; D call uncertain. Germline CDR1 LNHDA, CDR2 SQIVND (reference sequence). The V gene lost 4 bases and the J gene lost 2 bases, with 12 bases spanning the gap. This CDR3 has 15 amino acids. The CDR3, as DNA: TGTGCCAGTAGTACCGACCCAGGACGCAATCAGCCCCAGCATTTT. It yields the protein CASSTDPGRNQPQHF.